This TCR beta chain was sequenced for a study of PD-L1 blockade in urothelial cancer. About the research overall: It was at some point between 2014 and 2015 that patients started atezolizumab at 1,200 mg intravenously every 3 weeks. Males with bladder-origin urothelial cancer constituted about nine tenths of the roughly 30 patients.

Noted time point: pretreatment peripheral blood. It was locally advanced or metastatic urothelial carcinoma that patients had. Each patient gave between 1 and 8 samples of peripheral blood mononuclear cells, which were collected pretreatment and during treatment. The CDR3 spans 12 residues. The germline gives CDR1 SNHLY, CDR2 FYNNEI. As to this clone: The germline gene is not matched at one end of the junction; a read error may be the cause.

Sequencing used immunoSEQ multiplex PCR; TCRdb keeps in-frame clones, though not all of them. The table shows some 66,000 clones, with about 90% occurring only once. The TCR sequence derives from a man aged 55 to 70 with urothelial cancer. The chain links TRBV2 to TRBJ2-1, with D possibly matching TRBD1 (6 bases). The material was PBMCs, obtained around atezolizumab (anti-PD-L1) treatment. CDR3 residues: CASREDRHEQFF. CDR3 nucleotide sequence: TGTGCCAGCAGAGAAGACAGGCATGAGCAGTTCTTC.